This T cell receptor beta chain is drawn from a study of T cells after yellow fever vaccination. Study information: For low cell numbers, libraries were made with SMART-Seq v4 Ultra Low Input. Study-wide findings and caveats: Of the clonotypes, a small share occurred in both CD4 and CD8 compartments.

CDR1 and CDR2 from the germline V gene are GTSNPN and SVGIG (reference sequence). Between the trimmed V and J ends, which lost 2 bases and 6 bases, there was a span of 11 bases. This CDR3 is 13 amino acids long. In this sample, this clonotype turned up a few times. Its specificity is not known. 5'RACE template switching produced TCR cDNA carrying a universal primer site and UMIs. Each CDR3 protein is one row after TCRdb ran MiXCR on the 5' RACE reads. The table includes under 550,000 distinct CDR3 sequences, 20% to 25% detected once. Specimen: PBMCs, collected 20 to 25 days after the first yellow fever vaccination. The receptor's source is a man between 18 and 35 years old who received the YFV17D yellow fever vaccine. The chain combines TRBV30 with TRBJ2-1, with a weak D call TRBD2 (6 bases). The CDR3 DNA is TGTGCCTGGAGTTCGGGACTGTTCAATGAGCAGTTCTTC. It is translated as CAWSSGLFNEQFF.